The clone carrying this TCR beta chain was seen many times. Its specificity is unknown. This CDR3 region has 15 residues. V was pared by 8 bases and J by 7 bases, with 21 bases between. Looked up from germline, CDR1 is SNHLY and CDR2 is FYNNEI. This sample stems from a study of T cells in Graves' hyperthyroidism and ophthalmopathy. Researchers amplified the TCR beta CDR3 regions from RNA transcripts. The study used the HTBI primer set for a first-round RT-PCR of the TCR CDR3. TCRdb re-called the multiplex PCR reads through MiXCR, storing one row per CDR3 protein. The sample consists of some 600,000 distinct CDR3 sequences, about 14% of them appearing once. General study findings and limits: Ophthalmopathy was told apart from stable hyperthyroidism by a 13 V-J model.

The chain has TRBV2 and TRBJ2-1, with D perhaps matching TRBD2 (7 bases). This clonotype was sampled from a woman aged 30 to 39 with Graves' hyperthyroidism that later progressed to Graves' ophthalmopathy. Sequencing was performed on blood. CDR3 nucleotides: TGTGCCAGCCATGGAGGGGGAGGGCCCTCGAATGAGCAGTTCTTC. Its translation: CASHGGGGPSNEQFF.